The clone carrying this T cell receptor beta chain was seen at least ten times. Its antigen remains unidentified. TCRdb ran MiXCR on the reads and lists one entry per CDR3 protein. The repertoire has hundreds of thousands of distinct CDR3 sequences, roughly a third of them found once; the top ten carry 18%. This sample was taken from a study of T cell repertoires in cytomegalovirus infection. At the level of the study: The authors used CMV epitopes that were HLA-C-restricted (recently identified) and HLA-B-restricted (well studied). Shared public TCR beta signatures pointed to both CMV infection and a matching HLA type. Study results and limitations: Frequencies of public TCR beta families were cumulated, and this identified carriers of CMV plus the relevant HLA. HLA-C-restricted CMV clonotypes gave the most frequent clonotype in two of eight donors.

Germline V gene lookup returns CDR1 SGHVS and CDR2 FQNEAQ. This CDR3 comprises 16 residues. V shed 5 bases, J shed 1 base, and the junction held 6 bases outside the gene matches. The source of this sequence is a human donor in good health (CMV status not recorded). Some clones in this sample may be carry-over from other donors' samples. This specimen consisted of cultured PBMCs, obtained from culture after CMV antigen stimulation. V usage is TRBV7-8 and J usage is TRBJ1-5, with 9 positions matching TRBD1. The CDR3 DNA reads TGTGCCAGCAGCCCCTCGGGACAGGGAAGCAATCAGCCCCAGCATTTT. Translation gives CASSPSGQGSNQPQHF.